This TCR beta chain was retrieved from a study of cytomegalovirus exposure and HLA in healthy donors. This clone was detected once. Its antigen is currently unknown. General study results and limits: It was reportedly the case that the classifier diagnosed cytomegalovirus status with high specificity and sensitivity. Later genetic work tied a missense DCLRE1C variant to beta-chain V and J trimming. Later on, analysis showed that most CMV-associated TCR beta chains appeared to be HLA-restricted. An analysis done earlier found most TCR beta V segments productive about 90% or about 30% of the time.

Looked up from germline, CDR1 is SGDLS and CDR2 is YYNGEE. The CDR3 spans 17 residues. V gave up 0 bases and J gave up 9 bases; unmatched junction bases: 18. Amplification used 60 Vbeta primers and 13 Jbeta primers. Sequenced by immunoSEQ multiplex PCR; TCRdb stores in-frame clones only, minus some. The sample records roughly 240,000 clones, about 80% being singletons. This chain uses TRBV9 with TRBJ2-7; TRBD1 agrees at 7 bases. The source of this sequence is a woman in her forties in good health and CMV-seropositive. What was sequenced was PBMCs. CDR3 nucleotide sequence: TGTGCCAGCAGCGTAGCTACCATAGGAAAAAGATGGACAGGGCAGTACTTC. It encodes CASSVATIGKRWTGQYF.